The rows below give T cell receptor beta chains drawn from one sample of a study of blood T cell repertoires in COVID-19. Clones were sequenced by immunoSEQ multiplex PCR, and TCRdb holds only the in-frame ones, with some missing. The table records approximately 300,000 clones, around 90% of them present only once. The sequenced sample was peripheral blood. The receptors come from a woman aged 35 to 49 with acute or convalescent COVID-19. Both conserved end residues are part of each CDR3.

CDR3 length,V gene,J gene,CDR3 protein
14,TRBV11-3,TRBJ2-2,CASSLRGSSGELFF
17,TRBV7-2,TRBJ2-3,CASSLVSGGLSTDTQYF
13,TRBV12-3/TRBV12-4,TRBJ1-1,CASSTGQNTEAFF
13,TRBV2,TRBJ1-3,CASRHREYPTIYF
15,TRBV19,TRBJ2-2,CASSIVPGGAGELFF
16,TRBV5-6,TRBJ2-3,CASSPALAGGPDTQYF
14,TRBV6-6,TRBJ1-5,CASSYLAGNQPQHF
15,TRBV9,TRBJ1-4,CASSRQPATNEKLFF
15,TRBV9,TRBJ1-6,CASSGDRGLNSPLHF
15,TRBV7-3,TRBJ1-2,CASSLEGGPNYGYTF
15,TRBV2,TRBJ1-6,CASSFPGQGYKLVHF
15,TRBV7-2,TRBJ2-2,CASSRGTSYTGELFF
15,TRBV9,TRBJ1-4,CASSPQGQGNEKLFF
16,TRBV9,TRBJ1-2,CASSEPKDSFNYGYTF
14,TRBV5-1,TRBJ1-2,CASSPTGDVVGYTF
15,TRBV5-4,TRBJ2-1,CASSLSGGDLNEQFF
14,TRBV6-5,TRBJ1-1,CASSQGLRNTEAFF
16,TRBV10-1,TRBJ2-3,CASRITGRVVADTQYF
17,TRBV4-1,TRBJ1-2,CASSAQGAGRVEDGYTF
15,TRBV19,TRBJ1-5,CASSIDGQYNQPQHF
14,TRBV4-1,TRBJ1-5,CASSQESGEQPQHF
15,TRBV6-5,TRBJ2-6,CASTNKAAGANVLTF
14,TRBV7-9,TRBJ1-2,CASTYPQVAYGYTF
16,TRBV10-1,TRBJ1-3,CASSDFTESSGNTIYF
16,TRBV5-4,TRBJ2-5,CASSLVPGQIQETQYF
14,TRBV19,TRBJ2-1,CAAGSGGGLDEQFF
14,TRBV5-1,TRBJ2-3,CASLDDRDGDTQYF
15,TRBV10-3,TRBJ2-5,CAITAGGPGQETQYF
15,TRBV14,TRBJ1-4,CASSPGTGRVEKLFF
14,TRBV7-9,TRBJ1-2,CASSSNRGWDGYTF
15,TRBV11-2,TRBJ2-2,CASSPRDRGHRKLFF
13,TRBV6-5,TRBJ1-5,CASSPGGSQPQHF
15,TRBV2,TRBJ1-5,CASSEGQVINQPQHF
13,TRBV10-3,TRBJ1-3,CAISGREGNTIYF
15,TRBV5-1,TRBJ1-4,CASSPGTAFNEKLFF
15,TRBV5-1,TRBJ1-6,CASSFQGEYNSPLHF
16,TRBV3-1/TRBV3-2,TRBJ1-3,CASSKGRASSGNTIYF
15,TRBV7-9,TRBJ1-2,CASSLLIGGHDGYTF
16,TRBV21-1,TRBJ1-5,CASSADRVMGNQPQHF
16,TRBV7-2,TRBJ2-1,CASSLVSGGGYNEQFF
14,TRBV24-1,TRBJ1-2,CATSDPTGNYGYTF
14,TRBV24-1,TRBJ1-1,CATSDAGQNTEAFF
18,TRBV11-2,TRBJ1-1,CASSLYRGTGGRGTEAFF
12,TRBV24-1,TRBJ2-1,CATGGRGDEQFF
16,TRBV25-1,TRBJ1-5,CATGTGASYSNQPQHF
17,TRBV14,TRBJ2-6,CASSQQGRLSGANVLTF
15,TRBV6-6,TRBJ1-6,CASRPQGARNSPLHF
15,TRBV7-2,TRBJ2-1,CASSYPGGPYNEQFF